This TCR beta chain is from a study of blood T cell repertoires in COVID-19. Study summary: There were acute and convalescent COVID-19 samples, and they came from the United States, Italy and Spain. From T cells, B-cell-depleted T cells, or PBMCs came the material, which was cDNA or gDNA.

The length of the CDR3 is 14 residues. Germline values: CDR1 LNHDA, CDR2 SQIVND (reference sequence). The V end lost 5 bases, the J end lost 4 bases, and 12 bases lay between the germline ends. Original analysis: It was from reference gene primer amplification that nucleated cell counts were estimated. TCRdb keeps only in-frame clones here, not all; method: immunoSEQ multiplex PCR. The V and J calls and clone size are taken from that table; D and trimming were inferred from the DNA. The sample includes about 300,000 clones, roughly 86% seen only once; the top ten take 1% to 1.5%. Material for sequencing was peripheral blood. This rearrangement joins TRBV19 to TRBJ1-5; tentative D call: TRBD1 (6 bases). The TCR was taken from a man between 65 and 85 years old with acute or convalescent COVID-19. CDR3 nucleotides: TGTGCCAGTAGTGAAAACAGGGAAAATCAGCCCCAGCATTTT. Translation gives CASSENRENQPQHF.